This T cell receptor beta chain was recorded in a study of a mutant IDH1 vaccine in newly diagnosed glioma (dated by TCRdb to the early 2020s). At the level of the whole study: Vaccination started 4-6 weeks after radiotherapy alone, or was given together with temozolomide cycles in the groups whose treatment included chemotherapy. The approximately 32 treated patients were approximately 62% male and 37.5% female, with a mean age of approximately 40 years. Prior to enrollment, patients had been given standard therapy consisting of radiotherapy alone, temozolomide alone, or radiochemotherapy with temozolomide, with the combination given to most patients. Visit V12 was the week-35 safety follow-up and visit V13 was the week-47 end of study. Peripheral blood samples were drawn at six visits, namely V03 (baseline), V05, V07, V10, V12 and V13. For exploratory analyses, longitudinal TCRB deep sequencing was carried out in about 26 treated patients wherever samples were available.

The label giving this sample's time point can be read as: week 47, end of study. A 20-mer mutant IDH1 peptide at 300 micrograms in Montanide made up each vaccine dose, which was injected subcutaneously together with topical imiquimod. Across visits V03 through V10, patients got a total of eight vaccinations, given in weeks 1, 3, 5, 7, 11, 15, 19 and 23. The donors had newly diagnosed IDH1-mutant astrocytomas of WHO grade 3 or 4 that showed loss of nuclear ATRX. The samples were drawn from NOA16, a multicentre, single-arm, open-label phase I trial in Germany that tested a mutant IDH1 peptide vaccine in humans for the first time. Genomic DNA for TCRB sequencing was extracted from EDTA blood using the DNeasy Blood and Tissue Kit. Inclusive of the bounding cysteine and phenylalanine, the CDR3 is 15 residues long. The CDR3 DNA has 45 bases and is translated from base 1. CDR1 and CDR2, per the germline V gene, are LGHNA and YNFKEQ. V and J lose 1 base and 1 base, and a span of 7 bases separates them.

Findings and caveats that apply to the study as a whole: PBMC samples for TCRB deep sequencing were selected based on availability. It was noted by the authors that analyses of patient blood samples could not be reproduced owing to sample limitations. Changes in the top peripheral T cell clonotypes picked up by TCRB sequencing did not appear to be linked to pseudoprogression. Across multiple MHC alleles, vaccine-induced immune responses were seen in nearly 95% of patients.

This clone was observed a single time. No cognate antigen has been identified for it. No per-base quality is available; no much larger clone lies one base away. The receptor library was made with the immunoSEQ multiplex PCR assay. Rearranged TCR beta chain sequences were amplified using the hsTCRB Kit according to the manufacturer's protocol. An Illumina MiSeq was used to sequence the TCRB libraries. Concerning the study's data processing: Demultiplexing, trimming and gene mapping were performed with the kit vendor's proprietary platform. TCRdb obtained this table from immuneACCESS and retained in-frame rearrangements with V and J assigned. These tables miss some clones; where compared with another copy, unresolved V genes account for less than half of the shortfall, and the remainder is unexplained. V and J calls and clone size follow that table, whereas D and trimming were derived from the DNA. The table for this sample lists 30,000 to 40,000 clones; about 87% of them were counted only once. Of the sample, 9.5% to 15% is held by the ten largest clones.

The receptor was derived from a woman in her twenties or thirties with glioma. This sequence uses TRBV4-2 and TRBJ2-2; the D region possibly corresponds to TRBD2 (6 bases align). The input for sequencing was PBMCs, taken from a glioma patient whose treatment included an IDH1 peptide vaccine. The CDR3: CASSQGGVNTGELFF. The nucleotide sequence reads TGTGCCAGCAGCCAAGGGGGGGTGAACACCGGGGAGCTGTTTTTT.